These 32 T cell receptor beta chains came from one sample sequenced in a study of regulatory dendritic cells for organ transplantation. Allogeneic regulatory or mature dendritic cells were co-cultured for 5 days with CFSE-labeled sorted T cells at 1:10. TCRdb keeps only in-frame clones here, not all; method: immunoSEQ multiplex PCR. This repertoire shows roughly 11,000 clones, nearly 90% found once; its top ten account for more than 0.35%. Their cognate antigens are unknown. Material: naive CD8+ T cells from blood cultured with dendritic cells. As for subset: CD45RA+ naive T cells. The receptor source for this set is a human donor in good health.

The rearrangement uses TRBV29-1 and TRBJ2-7; unclear D gene. This CDR3 has 13 amino acids. The germline gives CDR1 SQVTM, CDR2 ANQGSEA. Trimming shortened V by 4 bases and J by 0 bases, and 10 bases separated the two germline ends. In nucleotides, the CDR3 is TGCAGCGTTGGCCCCTACAGCTCCTACGAGCAGTACTTC. As protein: CSVGPYSSYEQYF.

The J gene is TRBJ1-2, the V gene TRBV5-6, with D uncertain. The V gene's germline CDR1 is SGHDT and CDR2 YYEEEE. The CDR3 sequence is 14 residues long. V shed 0 bases and J shed 0 bases, with 6 bases lying between them. The CDR3 reads CASSLGESNYGYTF. The CDR3 coding sequence is TGTGCCAGCAGCTTGGGAGAGTCTAACTATGGCTACACCTTC.

This clone was seen only once. In DNA, the CDR3 is TGTGCCAGCAGTGAGCGGGACAGTGCGCACGAGCAGTACTTC. Its translation is CASSERDSAHEQYF. V usage is TRBV6-1 and J usage is TRBJ2-7; D possibly corresponds to TRBD1 (7 bases). The V end lost 3 bases, the J end lost 5 bases, and 14 bases lay between the germline ends. Germline assignment: CDR1 MNHNS and CDR2 SASEGT. The CDR3 contains 14 residues.

This sequence joins TRBV9 and TRBJ1-6, with D hard to call. Germline CDR1 is SGDLS and CDR2 is YYNGEE. The V gene lost 0 bases and the J gene lost 10 bases, with 5 bases spanning the gap. The CDR3 contains 12 residues. The CDR3 DNA follows: TGTGCCAGCAGCGTAGGGGAGTCACCCCTCCACTTT. Amino acids: CASSVGESPLHF.

This chain uses TRBV30 with TRBJ2-7, with D perhaps being TRBD1 or TRBD2 (5 bases each). Germline lookup yields CDR1 GTSNPN and CDR2 SVGIG (reference sequence). V lost 3 bases and J lost 7, with 16 bases in between. This CDR3 is built from 13 residues. The CDR3 DNA follows: TGTGCCTGGAGACCTTGGGACGGTGGAGAGCAGTACTTC. It yields the protein CAWRPWDGGEQYF.

This chain joins TRBV5-4 and TRBJ2-2; D tentatively reads TRBD1 or TRBD2 (5 bases each). This CDR3 contains 16 residues. Germline assignment: CDR1 SGHNT and CDR2 YYREEE (reference sequence). V dropped 6 bases and J dropped 5 bases, with 20 bases sitting between them. CDR3 in DNA: TGTGCCAGCAACAAACGGGGCGGCCGAGAGACCGGGGAGCTGTTTTTT. Protein: CASNKRGGRETGELFF.

The chain has TRBV23-1 and TRBJ2-5; D is ambiguous. The DNA end is more similar to TRBJ2-7, so the J call may be wrong. TRBV23-1 has ORF status, its function being uncertain. The CDR3 length is 17 residues. CDR3 coding DNA: TGCGCCAGCAGTCAATCCCCCTGCCCGAGGCCGGCCTACGAGCAGTACTTC. This translates into CASSQSPCPRPAYEQYF.

The chain uses TRBV4-3 and TRBJ2-1, with D hard to call. Trimming pared 2 bases from V and 0 bases from J, leaving 20 bases between. The germline CDR1 and CDR2 sequences are LGHNA and YSLEER. This CDR3 has 19 residues. The CDR3: CASSQISTMGRSSYNEQFF. DNA of the CDR3: TGCGCCAGCAGCCAAATTTCCACGATGGGTCGAAGCTCCTACAATGAGCAGTTCTTC.

As concerns this clone: One junction end disagrees with the germline gene, perhaps due to a read error. The rearrangement uses TRBV29-1 and TRBJ1-2; D unclear. The germline CDR1 and CDR2 sequences are SQVTM and ANQGSEA. The CDR3 is 12 residues long. This chain's CDR3 is CSVEEGFQPAAF. Written as DNA, the CDR3 is TGCAGCGTTGAAGAAGGATTTCAACCGGCTGCCTTC.

The chain employs TRBV4-1 and TRBJ2-1; TRBD2 matches at 12 bases. The J segment lost 5 bases and the V segment lost 6 bases, leaving 5 bases of the junction unmatched. The CDR3 totals 15 residues. The germline V gene has CDR1 MGHRA and CDR2 YSYEKL. Here the CDR3 DNA reads TGCGCCAGCAGTCTACTAGCGGGGGGCAACAATGAGCAGTTCTTC. It encodes CASSLLAGGNNEQFF.

The chain uses TRBV27 and TRBJ2-7; D may be TRBD1 or TRBD2 (5 bases each). The V end lost 5 bases, the J end lost 3 bases, and 26 bases lay between the germline ends. Germline V gene data show CDR1 as MNHEY and CDR2 as SMNVEV (reference sequence). The CDR3 loop spans 18 amino acids. The CDR3 DNA reads as TGTGCCAGCAGTCACTCGCCGGGAAGAGGGGTCCGGGTCTACGAGCAGTACTTC. Translation: CASSHSPGRGVRVYEQYF.

This chain uses TRBV9 with TRBJ2-7, with a weak D call TRBD2 (5 bases). Germline CDR1 reads SGDLS; CDR2 reads YYNGEE. V lost 0 bases to trimming and J lost 3 bases, with 7 bases between them. The CDR3 has 13 amino acids. The CDR3 reads CASSVVAGYEQYF. The CDR3 DNA is TGTGCCAGCAGCGTAGTTGCGGGCTACGAGCAGTACTTC.

The chain joins TRBV6-6 to TRBJ2-7; 9 bases align to TRBD2. V was clipped by 5 bases and J by 4 bases; unmatched bases: 6. Germline loops: CDR1 MNHNY, CDR2 SVGAGI (reference sequence). The CDR3 length is 14 residues. Written as DNA, the CDR3 is TGTGCCAGCAGTCGCAGCGGGGGGAAATACGAGCAGTACTTC. Its protein is CASSRSGGKYEQYF.

This clone occurred once. The chain couples TRBV6-5 to TRBJ2-1, with 8 bases lining up with TRBD1. The V gene's germline CDR1 is MNHEY and CDR2 SVGAGI. Trimming took 8 bases from V and 9 from J; bases not matched to a gene: 9. CDR3 length: 13 amino acids. CDR3 nucleotides: TGTGCCAGCGCATGGACAGGGCGGGGTGAGCAGTTCTTC. This sequence encodes CASAWTGRGEQFF.

The CDR3 reads CASSSRGYTF. The CDR3 DNA sequence: TGTGCCAGCAGCTCTCGAGGCTACACCTTC. The chain carries TRBV9 and TRBJ1-2; D not resolved. Looked up from germline, CDR1 is SGDLS and CDR2 is YYNGEE. This CDR3 is built from 10 residues. Between the trimmed V and J ends, which lost 4 bases and 8 bases, there was a span of 6 bases.

This chain connects TRBV27 to TRBJ2-7; 10 bases agree with TRBD2. The germline V gene encodes CDR1 MNHEY and CDR2 SMNVEV (reference sequence). The V and J ends lost 6 bases and 4 bases, in that order; junction bases with no gene match: 3. The CDR3 has 13 amino acids. The CDR3: CASRVAGGYEQYF. The CDR3 nucleotides are TGTGCCAGCAGGGTAGCGGGAGGATACGAGCAGTACTTC.

About this clone: At one end, the junction sequence differs from germline, possibly due to a read error. The V gene is TRBV4-3, the J gene TRBJ1-1, with D possibly being TRBD1 (5 bases). Germline V gene lookup returns CDR1 LGHNA and CDR2 YSLEER. This CDR3 contains 17 residues. The CDR3: CASSEEAGWGMNTEAFF. CDR3 coding DNA: TGCGCCAGCAGCGAAGAGGCAGGGTGGGGTATGAACACTGAAGCTTTCTTT.

This chain connects TRBV30 to TRBJ1-5, with 7 bases identical to TRBD1. The V gene end was trimmed by 0 bases and the J gene end by 3 bases; junction bases not matched to a gene: 5. Germline V gene lookup returns CDR1 GTSNPN and CDR2 SVGIG (reference sequence). This CDR3 contains 15 residues. The DNA of the CDR3 is TGTGCCTGGAGTGTCGGGCAGGGGGACAATCAGCCCCAGCATTTT. This sequence encodes CAWSVGQGDNQPQHF.

The chain combines TRBV7-3 with TRBJ2-7, with 9 bases identical to TRBD1. Trimming at V came to 5 bases and at J to 7 bases, leaving 9 bases not matched to a gene. Germline V gene data show CDR1 as SGHTA and CDR2 as FQGTGA. The CDR3 has 14 amino acids. DNA of the CDR3: TGTGCCAGCAGCCCAACAGGGGGACAGGGAGAGCAGTACTTC. This translates into CASSPTGGQGEQYF. The whole variable domain, remainder taken from reference TRBV7-3 and TRBJ2-7, is GAGVSQTPSNKVTEKGKYVELRCDPISGHTALYWYRQSLGQGPEFLIYFQGTGAADDSGLPNDRFFAVRPEGSVSTLKIQRTERGDSAVYLCASSPTGGQGEQYFGPGTRLTVT.

This chain connects TRBV9 to TRBJ2-1; tentatively, D is TRBD2 (6 bases). The CDR3 runs 15 residues. Per germline, CDR1 SGDLS and CDR2 YYNGEE. Trimming pared 5 bases from V and 0 bases from J, leaving 12 bases between. CDR3 residues: CASSFRGTSYNEQFF. The CDR3 DNA reads TGTGCCAGCAGTTTCCGGGGGACCTCCTACAATGAGCAGTTCTTC. Full variable domain (missing parts from reference TRBV9 and TRBJ2-1): DSGVTQTPKHLITATGQRVTLRCSPRSGDLSVYWYQQSLDQGLQFLIQYYNGEERAKGNILERFSAQQFPDLHSELNLSSLELGDSALYFCASSFRGTSYNEQFFGPGTRLTVL.

The chain combines TRBV10-1 with TRBJ2-1; 7 bases are shared with TRBD2. The CDR3 is 15 residues long. Germline trimming cut 4 bases from V and 5 bases from J; bases unmatched to any gene: 8. The germline gives CDR1 WNHNN, CDR2 SYGVQD (reference sequence). The CDR3 reads CASSVGLRGDNEQFF. In DNA, the CDR3 is TGCGCCAGCAGTGTTGGTCTTCGGGGGGACAATGAGCAGTTCTTC.

A word on this clone: One junction end disagrees with the germline gene, perhaps due to a read error. The chain joins TRBV6-1 to TRBJ1-6, with D possibly matching TRBD1 (5 bases). Germline CDR1 is MNHNS and CDR2 is SASEGT. The CDR3 spans 12 residues. The CDR3 loop is CASSEGGSPGTF. CDR3 in DNA: TGTGCCAGCAGTGAAGGGGGTAGCCCTGGGACCTTT.

The chain has TRBV13 and TRBJ2-5; D possibly corresponds to TRBD2 (6 bases). Deletions cut 2 bases from V and 1 base from J, with 14 bases between. This CDR3 has 16 residues. Germline CDR1 reads PRHDT; CDR2 reads FYEKMQ (reference sequence). The CDR3 loop reads CASSLKGSGIQETQYF. CDR3 sequence (DNA): TGTGCCAGCAGCTTAAAAGGTAGCGGAATCCAAGAGACCCAGTACTTC.

The genes are TRBV5-4 and TRBJ2-7, with D perhaps matching TRBD1 (8 bases). The V and J ends lost 5 bases and 2 bases respectively, with 17 bases between them. The CDR3 is 15 residues long. Germline V gene data show CDR1 as SGHNT and CDR2 as YYREEE (reference sequence). The CDR3 is CASSSTGGDPYEQYF. The CDR3 bases are TGTGCCAGCAGTTCCACAGGGGGGGACCCCTACGAGCAGTACTTC. Drawing the rest from reference TRBV5-4 and TRBJ2-7, the complete variable domain is ETGVTQSPTHLIKTRGQQVTLRCSSQSGHNTVSWYQQALGQGPQFIFQYYREEENGRGNFPPRFSGLQFPNYSSELNVNALELDDSALYLCASSSTGGDPYEQYFGPGTRLTVT.

V usage is TRBV4-3 and J usage is TRBJ2-1; TRBD2 aligns across 7 bases. The germline V gene has CDR1 LGHNA and CDR2 YSLEER. The trim removed 0 bases at V and 1 base at J, leaving 6 bases unmatched. CDR3 size: 17 residues. The CDR3 loop reads CASSQDLAGGSYNEQFF. CDR3 bases: TGCGCCAGCAGCCAAGATTTGGCCGGGGGGTCCTACAATGAGCAGTTCTTC.

The chain combines TRBV6-5 with TRBJ1-1; possibly TRBD1 for D (5 bases). There are 15 residues in the CDR3. Per germline, CDR1 MNHEY and CDR2 SVGAGI. V was pared by 2 bases and J by 8 bases, with 18 bases between. The CDR3 nucleotides are TGTGCCAGCAGTTACGGGACTGTCGGGAGGCCCGAAGCTTTCTTT. It is translated as CASSYGTVGRPEAFF.

The chain combines TRBV13 with TRBJ2-7; TRBD1 matches 8 bases. Germline assignment: CDR1 PRHDT and CDR2 FYEKMQ (reference sequence). The CDR3 is made up of 15 amino acids. V shed 5 bases and J 3 bases; nucleotides not matched to a gene: 9. This chain's CDR3 is CASSQPGQEDYEQYF. For the CDR3, the DNA is TGTGCCAGCAGCCAGCCGGGACAGGAGGACTACGAGCAGTACTTC. The complete variable domain, with remaining parts taken from reference TRBV13 and TRBJ2-7, reads AAGVIQSPRHLIKEKRETATLKCYPIPRHDTVYWYQQGPGQDPQFLISFYEKMQSDKGSIPDRFSAQQFSDYHSELNMSSLELGDSALYFCASSQPGQEDYEQYFGPGTRLTVT.

The genes are TRBV28 and TRBJ2-7; a possible D gene is TRBD2 (5 bases). Between the trimmed V and J ends, which lost 5 bases and 3 bases, there was a span of 20 bases. There are 16 residues in the CDR3. Germline V gene sequence: CDR1 MDHEN, CDR2 SYDVKM. The CDR3 DNA sequence: TGTGCCAGCAGTGGACTCCCCGGGTTCATATACTACGAGCAGTACTTC. This sequence encodes CASSGLPGFIYYEQYF.

The chain recombines TRBV19 with TRBJ2-2; D is ambiguous. The germline V gene encodes CDR1 LNHDA and CDR2 SQIVND (reference sequence). V gave up 3 bases and J gave up 5 bases, with 10 bases separating them. CDR3 length equals 14 residues. This CDR3 reads CASSMLVWTGELFF. The CDR3 bases are TGTGCCAGTAGTATGCTAGTATGGACCGGGGAGCTGTTTTTT.

The rearrangement links TRBV7-2 to TRBJ2-1; D is unclear. The CDR3 has 11 amino acids. V was clipped by 5 bases and J by 12 bases, with 11 bases between them. Germline V gene lookup returns CDR1 SGHTA and CDR2 FQGNSA. The CDR3 here is CASSPVVGQFF. DNA of the CDR3: TGTGCCAGCAGCCCCGTGGTAGGGCAGTTCTTC.

V is TRBV4-1 and J is TRBJ2-7, with 8 bases fitting TRBD1. From germline, CDR1 is MGHRA and CDR2 YSYEKL. The length of the CDR3 is 16 residues. With V trimmed by 0 bases and J by 0 bases, 4 bases remained unmatched. CDR3 region: CASSQDSTGGSYEQYF. The CDR3 nucleotides are TGCGCCAGCAGCCAAGATTCAACAGGGGGCTCCTACGAGCAGTACTTC.

The chain links TRBV9 to TRBJ2-1; 7 bases agree with TRBD2. The J segment lost 0 bases and the V segment lost 0 bases, leaving 6 bases of the junction unmatched. Germline V gene lookup returns CDR1 SGDLS and CDR2 YYNGEE. The CDR3 totals 17 residues. The CDR3 region has the DNA TGTGCCAGCAGCGTAGATGGGTGGGGGGGCTCCTACAATGAGCAGTTCTTC. It codes for CASSVDGWGGSYNEQFF.